This TCR beta chain came from a study of T cells in Graves' hyperthyroidism and ophthalmopathy. Notes on the study in general: Blood held most thyroid clonotypes expanded above 0.001 frequency.

Amplification of TCR beta CDR3 regions used RNA as the template. Carried out on the TCR CDR3, a first-round RT-PCR used the HTBI primer set. Each CDR3 protein is one row after TCRdb ran MiXCR on the multiplex PCR reads. The repertoire consists of hundreds of thousands of distinct CDR3 sequences, with roughly 50% occurring once and the leading ten covering about 7.8%. The CDR3 runs 14 residues. In germline, CDR1 is LNHNV, CDR2 YYDKDF (reference sequence). With 3 bases removed from V and 3 bases from J, the gap between germline ends came to 11 bases. Note on this clonotype: Its antigen is unknown.

Calling Graves' hyperthyroidism stable meant ophthalmopathy did not progress within 18 months. Hyperthyroidism was newly diagnosed in patients aged 18 to 65 (duration under 2 months). The receptor comes from a young woman with Graves' hyperthyroidism. The chain recombines TRBV15 with TRBJ1-2; D remains unclear. Sequences were obtained from peripheral blood or thyroid tissue (not recorded which). CDR3 DNA sequence: TGTGCCACCAGCAGCCAAGTTCGGGACTATGGCTACACCTTC. This gives the protein CATSSQVRDYGYTF.